Shown below are 25 T cell receptor beta chains from a single sample sequenced in a study of cytomegalovirus exposure and HLA in healthy donors. PCR employed 60 Vbeta and 13 Jbeta primers. Data came from immunoSEQ multiplex PCR; TCRdb stores just in-frame clones and leaves some out. The sample lists 150,000 to 200,000 clones; around 76% were seen once. The material sequenced was PBMCs. The receptors were gathered from a girl under 18 in good health and CMV-seropositive.

This chain joins TRBV25-1 and TRBJ2-7; a weak D match, TRBD1 (5 bases). CDR3 length: 15 residues. Trimming pared 2 bases from V and 2 bases from J, leaving 13 bases between. CDR1 and CDR2 (germline): MGHDK, SYGVNS. The CDR3 reads CASSERTQGPYEQYF. The CDR3 bases are TGTGCCAGCAGTGAAAGGACGCAGGGCCCCTACGAGCAGTACTTC.

The gene calls are TRBV6-6 and TRBJ1-1; 9 bases match TRBD1. The germline CDR1 and CDR2 sequences are MNHNY and SVGAGI (reference sequence). With V trimmed by 4 bases and J by 3 bases, 3 bases remained unmatched. This CDR3 is 14 amino acids long. As DNA, the CDR3 is TGTGCCAGCAGTTTGGGACAGGGATACACTGAAGCTTTCTTT. Its translation is CASSLGQGYTEAFF.

This clone was detected a few times. The J gene is TRBJ2-7, the V gene TRBV27; possibly TRBD2 for D (5 bases). From germline, CDR1 is MNHEY and CDR2 SMNVEV (reference sequence). The CDR3 runs 17 residues. V lost 2 bases to trimming and J lost 0 bases, with 17 bases between them. Written as DNA, the CDR3 is TGTGCCAGCAGTTTAAGGTGGGCGACAACTAGCTCCTACGAGCAGTACTTC. This codes for CASSLRWATTSSYEQYF.

The chain couples TRBV11-2 to TRBJ1-1; TRBD1 matches at 10 bases. J was trimmed by 0 bases and V by 10 bases; bases with no gene match: 14. The CDR3 runs to 17 residues. CDR1 and CDR2 (germline): SGHAT, FQNNGV. CDR3 sequence (DNA): TGTGCCACCTCACCTCGACAGGGGGCGATGATGAACACTGAAGCTTTCTTT. Protein sequence: CATSPRQGAMMNTEAFF.

This chain uses TRBV6-5 with TRBJ1-1, with 7 bases identical to TRBD1. This CDR3 contains 13 residues. Germline loops: CDR1 MNHEY, CDR2 SVGAGI. Trimming cost V 8 bases and J 7 bases; bases outside gene matches: 10. The CDR3 DNA reads TGTGCCAGCGGTCGGCAGGGGGTCGGTGAAGCTTTCTTT. Its translation is CASGRQGVGEAFF.

V and J are TRBV7-8 and TRBJ2-1, with 11 bases aligning to TRBD2. V lost 3 bases, J lost 9 bases, and 10 bases stayed unmatched. Germline lookup yields CDR1 SGHVS and CDR2 FQNEAQ. The CDR3 is 16 amino acids. CDR3 in DNA: TGTGCCAGCAGCTTGCCAACTAGCGGGAGTAATACTGAGCAGTTCTTC. Protein product: CASSLPTSGSNTEQFF.

This clone was picked up one time. The chain combines TRBV25-1 with TRBJ2-7, with 7 bases lining up with TRBD1. CDR3 length: 14 amino acids. Trimming cost V 3 bases and J 0 bases; bases outside gene matches: 2. Looked up from germline, CDR1 is MGHDK and CDR2 is SYGVNS. The CDR3: CASSDGTASYEQYF. CDR3 in DNA: TGTGCCAGCAGTGACGGGACAGCCTCCTACGAGCAGTACTTC.

The DNA of the CDR3 is TGTGCCAGCAGCTTAACGTTCGACAGGGGGCCTGACAATGAGCAGTTCTTC. Translating gives CASSLTFDRGPDNEQFF. This chain links TRBV7-3 with TRBJ2-1; TRBD1 aligns across 10 bases. This CDR3 has 17 residues. Germline CDR1 SGHTA, CDR2 FQGTGA. V trimming: 0 bases; J trimming: 5 bases; junction bases outside the gene matches: 7.

CDR3 sequence: CASSRGDTEAFF. CDR3 sequence (DNA): TGTGCCAGTAGTCGGGGTGACACTGAAGCTTTCTTT. This chain joins TRBV19 and TRBJ1-1; no clear D. The CDR3 is 12 residues long. Germline CDR1 LNHDA, CDR2 SQIVND (reference sequence). V lost 5 bases and J 3 bases, leaving 7 bases between the germline ends.

This chain links TRBV20-1 with TRBJ1-2; D is unclear. Germline assignment: CDR1 DFQATT and CDR2 SNEGSKA (reference sequence). The CDR3 extends over 11 amino acids. Deletions cut 3 bases from V and 6 bases from J, with 8 bases between. CDR3 in amino acids: CSASQVDGYTF. CDR3 sequence (DNA): TGCAGTGCTAGTCAGGTGGATGGCTACACCTTC.

This rearrangement joins TRBV10-1 to TRBJ2-3; 9 nucleotides match TRBD2. Germline loops: CDR1 WNHNN, CDR2 SYGVQD (reference sequence). The CDR3 spans 13 residues. With 5 bases clipped from V and 5 bases from J, the junction kept 2 bases outside the gene matches. The CDR3 DNA follows: TGCGCCAGCAGTTCGACTAGCGGAGATACGCAGTATTTT. Translating gives CASSSTSGDTQYF.

The chain is built from TRBV11-3 and TRBJ2-2, with D possibly TRBD2 on 7 matching bases. V lost 3 bases to trimming and J lost 1 base, with 9 bases between them. The CDR3 loop spans 15 amino acids. CDR1 and CDR2 from the germline V gene are SGHNT and YENEEA. The CDR3: CASSFGGQNTGELFF. CDR3 in DNA: TGTGCCAGCAGCTTCGGGGGGCAGAACACCGGGGAGCTGTTTTTT.

This chain uses TRBV28 with TRBJ1-1; TRBD1 matches at 12 bases. The length of the CDR3 is 14 residues. J was trimmed by 5 bases and V by 6 bases; bases with no gene match: 4. CDR1 is MDHEN and CDR2 is SYDVKM in the germline V gene. CDR3 DNA sequence: TGTGCCAGCAGCGGGACAGGGGGCCTAACTGAAGCTTTCTTT. This encodes CASSGTGGLTEAFF.

This clone was picked up a small number of times. This rearrangement joins TRBV7-9 to TRBJ1-1; 7 bases align to TRBD1. This CDR3 has 16 amino acids. The ends lost 1 base at V and 0 bases at J; junction bases unmatched: 5. Germline CDR1 reads SEHNR; CDR2 reads FQNEAQ (reference sequence). The CDR3 nucleotides read TGTGCCAGCAGCTTAGGGGGGGACAGAATGAACACTGAAGCTTTCTTT. It specifies CASSLGGDRMNTEAFF.

This clone was seen a single time. The gene calls are TRBV6-5 and TRBJ1-4; a weak D match, TRBD1 (6 bases). The germline CDR1 and CDR2 sequences are MNHEY and SVGAGI. The CDR3 is 15 residues long. Trimming shortened V by 6 bases and J by 3 bases, and 14 bases separated the two germline ends. In DNA, the CDR3 is TGTGCCAGCAGAGAACAGGGTGGAGCTAATGAAAAACTGTTTTTT. This gives the protein CASREQGGANEKLFF.

CDR3 protein: CASSSPGLAEYNEQFF. The CDR3 region has the DNA TGTGCCAGCAGCTCTCCGGGACTAGCGGAATACAATGAGCAGTTCTTC. This sequence joins TRBV6-6 and TRBJ2-1; 11 bases align to TRBD2. Germline loops: CDR1 MNHNY, CDR2 SVGAGI (reference sequence). The CDR3 contains 16 residues. Unmatched junction bases numbered 8, after V lost 6 bases and J lost 4 bases.

The chain's CDR3 is CASRRLAGAMEQYF. The CDR3 DNA reads TGTGCCAGCAGACGGTTAGCGGGAGCCATGGAGCAGTACTTC. The chain uses TRBV6-1 and TRBJ2-7, with 9 bases that match TRBD2. This CDR3 contains 14 residues. Losses at the gene ends were 6 bases for V and 7 bases for J; bases not matched to a gene: 10. The germline CDR1 and CDR2 sequences are MNHNS and SASEGT.

The rearrangement links TRBV6-1 to TRBJ1-5, with 7 bases that match TRBD1. The CDR3 has 15 amino acids. Germline assignment: CDR1 MNHNS and CDR2 SASEGT. V trimming: 3 bases; J trimming: 3 bases; junction bases outside the gene matches: 5. The CDR3 coding sequence is TGTGCCAGCAGTGAGAATAGGGGGCACAATCAGCCCCAGCATTTT. This codes for CASSENRGHNQPQHF.

The rearrangement links TRBV19 to TRBJ1-1, with D perhaps TRBD1 (5 bases). The length of the CDR3 is 16 residues. Germline V gives CDR1 LNHDA, CDR2 SQIVND (reference sequence). V dropped 2 bases and J dropped 4 bases, with 17 bases sitting between them. CDR3 sequence (DNA): TGTGCCAGTAGTATAAGGTGGGGTTCTAGGGGCACTGAAGCTTTCTTT. Translation: CASSIRWGSRGTEAFF.

The chain combines TRBV9 with TRBJ2-3; D is perhaps TRBD1 (5 bases). The CDR3 length is 15 residues. V was pared by 0 bases and J by 2 bases, with 10 bases between. Looked up from germline, CDR1 is SGDLS and CDR2 is YYNGEE. The CDR3 here is CASSVAPGYTDTQYF. CDR3 DNA sequence: TGTGCCAGCAGCGTAGCCCCAGGGTACACAGATACGCAGTATTTT.

The genes are TRBV4-1 and TRBJ1-2; D uncertain. The CDR3 is 15 residues long. Deletions cut 1 base from V and 1 base from J, with 10 bases between. Germline V CDR1 and CDR2: MGHRA, YSYEKL. The CDR3 DNA reads as TGCGCCAGCAGCCAAGCTAGACCCTTTAACTATGGCTACACCTTC. Protein: CASSQARPFNYGYTF.

As to this clone: The junction departs from germline at one end; a sequencing error may be responsible. The chain recombines TRBV7-9 with TRBJ1-1; D remains ambiguous. The CDR3 sequence is 14 residues long. Germline CDR1 SEHNR, CDR2 FQNEAQ (reference sequence). The CDR3 loop reads CASSPSADTRRVGF. The CDR3 DNA sequence: TGTGCCAGCAGCCCCTCTGCTGACACCCGGCGAGTAGGCTTT. The variable domain in full, completed from reference TRBV7-9 and TRBJ1-1, reads DTGVSQNPRHKITKRGQNVTFRCDPISEHNRLYWYRQTLGQGPEFLTYFQNEAQLEKSRLLSDRFSAERPKGSFSTLEIQRTEQGDSAMYLCASSPSADTRRVGFGQGTRLTVV.

The chain uses TRBV11-2 and TRBJ1-1, with TRBD1 matching 8 bases. V dropped 6 bases and J dropped 6; count of bases not matched to a gene: 12. CDR1 and CDR2 (germline): SGHAT, FQNNGV. The CDR3 extends over 15 amino acids. The CDR3 region has the DNA TGTGCCAGCAGACCTTTCATTGGACAGGGCGCTGAAGCTTTCTTT. Translation: CASRPFIGQGAEAFF.

This clone was counted a few times. The V and J genes are TRBV6-8 and TRBJ1-4; D possibly corresponds to TRBD1 (5 bases). The CDR3 length is 15 residues. In germline, CDR1 is MNHGY, CDR2 SAAAGT. The germline V and J ends were trimmed by 2 bases and 3 bases, with 10 bases remaining between them. CDR3 in DNA: TGTGCCAGCAGTTACGAAGCAGGGCCTAATGAAAAACTGTTTTTT. Translation: CASSYEAGPNEKLFF.

The chain has TRBV28 and TRBJ1-5; D perhaps matches TRBD1 (5 bases). Trimming removed 6 bases at V and 7 bases at J, with 13 bases between. CDR1 and CDR2 from the germline V gene are MDHEN and SYDVKM. This CDR3 comprises 13 residues. Written as DNA, the CDR3 is TGTGCCAGCAGGGGGCGGGGGGGGCAGCCCCAGCATTTT. Its protein product is CASRGRGGQPQHF.